This entry lists 12 T cell receptor beta chains sequenced from one sample in a study of blood T cell repertoires in COVID-19. TCRdb keeps only in-frame clones here, not all; method: immunoSEQ multiplex PCR. The table lists roughly 360,000 clones, more than 65% of them singletons. The specimen sequenced was peripheral blood. All receptors derive from a human donor with acute or convalescent COVID-19. The donor label of this sample is uncertain.

This chain connects TRBV18 to TRBJ2-2, with TRBD1 matching 10 bases. The CDR3 runs to 16 residues. After removal of 5 bases from V and 4 bases from J, the junction contained 7 bases not matched to a gene. Germline-derived CDR1 and CDR2 are KGHSH and LQKENI. CDR3 sequence: CASSSRQGAGTGELFF. In DNA form, the CDR3 reads TGTGCCAGCTCATCCCGACAGGGGGCAGGCACCGGGGAGCTGTTTTTT.

The rearrangement joins TRBV7-2 to TRBJ2-1; D may be TRBD2 (6 bases). The V and J ends lost 0 bases and 4 bases respectively, with 19 bases between them. The CDR3 totals 18 residues. The germline V gene has CDR1 SGHTA and CDR2 FQGNSA. CDR3 residues: CASSLAPYAGKGYNEQFF. CDR3 nucleotide sequence: TGTGCCAGCAGCTTAGCCCCTTATGCGGGAAAGGGATACAATGAGCAGTTCTTC.

The CDR3 here is CASSLGQEYNEQFF. DNA for the CDR3: TGCGCCAGCAGCTTGGGACAGGAGTACAATGAGCAGTTCTTC. The chain uses TRBV5-1 and TRBJ2-1, with D maybe TRBD1 (6 bases). Trimming took off 0 bases at V and 4 bases at J, with 8 bases between the two ends. The CDR3 is 14 residues long. The germline V gene has CDR1 SGHRS and CDR2 YFSETQ.

This sequence joins TRBV4-1 and TRBJ1-5, with D tentatively TRBD1 (6 bases). The V end was cut by 0 bases, the J end by 0 bases, with 9 bases between. The CDR3 covers 16 residues. The germline CDR1 and CDR2 sequences are MGHRA and YSYEKL. This chain's CDR3 is CASSQEAGASNQPQHF. CDR3 nucleotides: TGCGCCAGCAGCCAAGAGGCAGGGGCTAGCAATCAGCCCCAGCATTTT.

This chain uses TRBV12-3 or TRBV12-4 with TRBJ1-6, with D possibly being TRBD1 (5 bases). The CDR3 is 12 amino acids. V was cut by 10 bases and J by 14 bases, with 18 bases left in between. CDR3 sequence reads: CATSPGDVTLHF. CDR3 nucleotides: TGTGCCACCAGCCCGGGGGATGTCACCCTCCACTTT.

This clone occurred a few times. This chain connects TRBV3-1 (or the pseudogene TRBV3-2) to TRBJ1-4; D is unclear. The CDR3 runs 13 residues. Trimming left V 3 bases short and J 8 bases short, with 10 bases between. Germline lookup yields CDR1 LGHDT and CDR2 YNNKEL (reference sequence). The CDR3 DNA reads TGTGCCAGCAGCCATCCGGGAGGAGAAAAACTGTTTTTT. Translation gives CASSHPGGEKLFF.

The chain couples TRBV2 to TRBJ2-3; D possibly matches TRBD1 or TRBD2 (6 bases each). The germline V gene has CDR1 SNHLY and CDR2 FYNNEI. V gave up 6 bases and J gave up 0 bases, with 13 bases separating them. CDR3 length equals 15 residues. The CDR3 loop reads CASREQGLSTDTQYF. CDR3 nucleotides: TGTGCCAGCAGGGAACAGGGACTTAGCACAGATACGCAGTATTTT.

J is TRBJ2-2 and V is TRBV2, with 8 bases identical to TRBD2. J gave up 0 bases and V 6 bases, and 3 bases lay outside the gene matches. This CDR3 is 15 amino acids long. The germline CDR1 and CDR2 sequences are SNHLY and FYNNEI. CDR3 region: CASRQLAANTGELFF. The DNA of the CDR3 is TGTGCCAGCAGGCAACTAGCGGCGAACACCGGGGAGCTGTTTTTT.

The V and J genes are TRBV5-1 and TRBJ2-1; 13 bases map to TRBD2. The V gene's germline CDR1 is SGHRS and CDR2 YFSETQ. Unmatched junction bases numbered 8, after V lost 6 bases and J lost 14 bases. This CDR3 contains 13 residues. The CDR3 coding sequence is TGCGCCAGCAAGGGACTAGCGGGATTTGGGGAGTTCTTC. Translation gives CASKGLAGFGEFF.

The CDR3 spells CASSDGLQGMGGKLFF. The CDR3 DNA follows: TGTGCCAGCAGTGATGGGCTCCAAGGGATGGGAGGGAAACTGTTTTTT. This chain links TRBV2 with TRBJ1-4; the D is unclear. The CDR3 is 16 amino acids. The germline V and J ends were trimmed by 3 bases and 11 bases, with 22 bases remaining between them. Per the germline V gene, CDR1 is SNHLY and CDR2 is FYNNEI.

This clone was seen only a few times. This chain links TRBV3-1 (or the pseudogene TRBV3-2) with TRBJ1-5; D may be TRBD1 (5 bases). In germline, CDR1 is LGHDT, CDR2 YNNKEL (reference sequence). CDR3 size: 14 residues. Trimming removed 2 bases from V and 5 bases from J, with 10 bases in between. As DNA, the CDR3 is TGTGCCAGCAGCCAATGGGGGGACGATCAGCCCCAGCATTTT. It specifies CASSQWGDDQPQHF.

The chain's CDR3 is CASSRRDVRGEKLFF. The CDR3 DNA reads TGTGCCAGCTCCCGGAGGGACGTAAGGGGCGAAAAACTGTTTTTT. V usage is TRBV18 and J usage is TRBJ1-4; D might be TRBD1 (5 bases). V gave up 6 bases and J gave up 8 bases, with 19 bases separating them. Germline V gives CDR1 KGHSH, CDR2 LQKENI. The CDR3 consists of 15 residues.